Below are 28 T cell receptor beta chains sequenced from a single sample in a study of cytomegalovirus exposure and HLA in healthy donors. In the PCR, 60 Vbeta and 13 Jbeta primers were used. The repertoire was sequenced with immunoSEQ multiplex PCR; TCRdb's copy has only in-frame clones and lacks some. The repertoire includes 150,000 to 200,000 clones, roughly 80% of them detected once, and 3% to 3.5% sits in the top ten. Input material: PBMCs. The receptors originated from a woman in her thirties or forties in good health and CMV-seronegative.

The chain's CDR3 is CSGGDYGYTF. Here the CDR3 DNA reads TGCAGCGGGGGGGACTATGGCTACACCTTC. V is TRBV29-1 and J is TRBJ1-2; maybe TRBD1 (5 bases). This CDR3 has 10 residues. V was cut by 7 bases and J by 3 bases, with 6 bases left in between. From germline, CDR1 is SQVTM and CDR2 ANQGSEA.

The V and J genes are TRBV27 and TRBJ1-5; no firm D call. The germline gives CDR1 MNHEY, CDR2 SMNVEV (reference sequence). CDR3 size: 14 residues. Trimming stripped 6 bases from V and 5 bases from J, with 14 bases between. The CDR3 bases are TGTGCCAGCAGACCATACGGGGTAGATCAGCCCCAGCATTTT. Translating it yields CASRPYGVDQPQHF.

The count of this clone is one. The J gene is TRBJ1-2, the V gene TRBV11-2, with D unclear. This CDR3 comprises 14 residues. Germline V gives CDR1 SGHAT, CDR2 FQNNGV. The V end was cut by 4 bases, the J end by 6 bases, with 15 bases between. CDR3 loop: CASSSARRPHGYTF. The DNA of the CDR3 is TGTGCCAGCAGCTCCGCAAGGCGGCCCCATGGCTACACCTTC.

The chain combines TRBV25-1 with TRBJ1-1; TRBD1 is a possible D gene (5 bases). The CDR3 has 15 residues. The V and J ends lost 3 bases and 4 bases respectively, with 15 bases between them. CDR1 is MGHDK and CDR2 is SYGVNS in the germline V gene. CDR3: CASSDEGGETTEAFF. Written as DNA, the CDR3 is TGTGCCAGCAGTGACGAAGGAGGGGAGACCACTGAAGCTTTCTTT.

Comments on this clone: This specimen includes other DNA sequences encoding the same CDR3. The chain recombines TRBV5-4 with TRBJ2-1, with D possibly matching TRBD2 (7 bases). The ends were cut back, 0 bases at V and 1 base at J, with 11 bases in the middle. The length of the CDR3 is 16 residues. The germline V gene has CDR1 SGHNT and CDR2 YYREEE (reference sequence). As DNA, the CDR3 is TGTGCCAGCAGCTTGGGTGGGGGGGCGTCCTACAATGAGCAGTTCTTC. It translates to CASSLGGGASYNEQFF.

CDR3 in amino acids: CASSLRENEQFF. The CDR3 coding sequence is TGTGCCAGCAGTTTAAGAGAGAATGAGCAGTTCTTC. The rearrangement uses TRBV27 and TRBJ2-1; unclear D gene. Germline V gene lookup returns CDR1 MNHEY and CDR2 SMNVEV (reference sequence). The CDR3 has 12 amino acids. With 2 bases removed from V and 7 bases from J, the gap between germline ends came to 6 bases.

The genes are TRBV27 and TRBJ1-1; no clear D. Trimming pared 0 bases from V and 1 base from J, leaving 12 bases between. The CDR3 consists of 16 residues. Germline CDR1 and CDR2: MNHEY and SMNVEV (reference sequence). In DNA, the CDR3 is TGTGCCAGCAGTTTATCGATCCGGCAGGAGAACACTGAAGCTTTCTTT. It translates to CASSLSIRQENTEAFF.

The gene calls are TRBV6-1 and TRBJ1-6; no reliable D call. Germline CDR1 MNHNS, CDR2 SASEGT. V gave up 4 bases and J gave up 7 bases, with 11 bases separating them. The CDR3 totals 14 residues. CDR3 sequence reads: CASSGGLGNSPLHF. The CDR3 coding sequence is TGTGCCAGCAGTGGCGGGCTTGGAAATTCACCCCTCCACTTT.

The rearrangement uses TRBV2 and TRBJ1-5; the D gene is possibly TRBD1 (6 bases). The germline V gene has CDR1 SNHLY and CDR2 FYNNEI. Between the trimmed V and J ends, which lost 3 bases and 4 bases, there was a span of 13 bases. The CDR3 is 15 amino acids. The CDR3 region is CASSDGGGGNQPQHF. CDR3 sequence (DNA): TGTGCCAGCAGTGATGGAGGGGGGGGAAATCAGCCCCAGCATTTT. Together with reference TRBV2 and TRBJ1-5, the CDR3 gives the full variable domain: EPEVTQTPSHQVTQMGQEVILRCVPISNHLYFYWYRQILGQKVEFLVSFYNNEISEKSEIFDDQFSVERPDGSNFTLKIRSTKLEDSAMYFCASSDGGGGNQPQHFGDGTRLSIL.

This chain connects TRBV7-9 to TRBJ2-5; D gene uncertain. Looked up from germline, CDR1 is SEHNR and CDR2 is FQNEAQ (reference sequence). This CDR3 has 14 amino acids. Trimming left V 5 bases short and J 1 base short, with 11 bases between. The CDR3 sequence: CASSPVAAQETQYF. The CDR3 nucleotides are TGTGCCAGCAGCCCAGTGGCGGCCCAAGAGACCCAGTACTTC.

The gene calls are TRBV18 and TRBJ1-2; 12 bases match TRBD1. This CDR3 has 14 amino acids. Germline CDR1 and CDR2: KGHSH and LQKENI. Germline trimming cut 6 bases from V and 5 bases from J; bases unmatched to any gene: 4. In DNA, the CDR3 is TGTGCCAGCTCCTCGGGACAGGGGGCTTATGGCTACACCTTC. Its translation: CASSSGQGAYGYTF.

J is TRBJ2-5 and V is TRBV6-1; TRBD2 is a possible D gene (6 bases). V lost 4 bases and J lost 4, with 16 bases in between. CDR1 and CDR2 (germline): MNHNS, SASEGT. This CDR3 spans 15 amino acids. The CDR3 loop is CASSGWGEVTETQYF. In DNA form, the CDR3 reads TGTGCCAGCAGTGGTTGGGGGGAGGTAACAGAGACCCAGTACTTC.

The chain couples TRBV6-5 to TRBJ1-1, with 7 bases identical to TRBD1. This CDR3 spans 15 amino acids. Trimming at V came to 5 bases and at J to 1 base, leaving 7 bases not matched to a gene. Per germline, CDR1 MNHEY and CDR2 SVGAGI. CDR3 coding DNA: TGTGCCAGCAGTCGCTTGACAGGGTGGAACACTGAAGCTTTCTTT. It encodes CASSRLTGWNTEAFF.

CDR3 nucleotides: TGTGCCAGCGTTTGGCGGCGGTACGAGCAGTACTTC. Encoded protein: CASVWRRYEQYF. This chain connects TRBV6-5 to TRBJ2-7, with D uncertain. Trimming pared 8 bases from V and 4 bases from J, leaving 12 bases between. The CDR3 length is 12 residues. CDR1 and CDR2 (germline): MNHEY, SVGAGI.

The rearrangement uses TRBV6-1 and TRBJ2-5; TRBD2 matches at 7 bases. The DNA end is a closer match to TRBJ2-7, so the J assignment may be wrong. The CDR3 extends over 16 amino acids. Germline CDR1 MNHNS, CDR2 SASEGT. The CDR3 sequence is CASSGGGPPKAYEQYF. In DNA form, the CDR3 reads TGTGCCAGCAGTGGCGGGGGACCCCCGAAGGCCTACGAGCAGTACTTC.

This clone was recorded only once. This rearrangement joins TRBV7-2 to TRBJ1-3, with D possibly being TRBD1 (6 bases). CDR1 is SGHTA, CDR2 FQGNSA, per germline. Trimming cost V 3 bases and J 0 bases, with 9 bases left between them. There are 15 residues in the CDR3. CDR3 amino acids: CASSFDRYSGNTIYF. Written as DNA, the CDR3 is TGTGCCAGCAGCTTCGACAGGTACTCTGGAAACACCATATATTTT.

This clone was seen a handful of times. V gene TRBV5-6 combines with J gene TRBJ1-2; D gene unclear. CDR1 and CDR2 (germline): SGHDT, YYEEEE. The V end lost 1 base, the J end lost 5 bases, and 6 bases lay between the germline ends. The CDR3 has 12 amino acids. CDR3 loop: CASSLTRYGYTF. The CDR3 region has the DNA TGTGCCAGCAGCTTGACGCGTTATGGCTACACCTTC.

Note on this clone: The junction differs from germline at one of its ends, possibly a read error. The CDR3 protein is CAGSAASGGANEKLFF. The CDR3 nucleotides read TGTGCCGGCAGCGCCGCTTCCGGCGGCGCTAATGAAAAACTGTTTTTT. The chain combines TRBV7-2 with TRBJ1-4; D is undetermined. The CDR3 covers 16 residues. Germline lookup yields CDR1 SGHTA and CDR2 FQGNSA.

This clone was counted between two and nine times. The chain links TRBV6-1 to TRBJ2-5, with D perhaps TRBD1 (5 bases). V lost 6 bases and J lost 4, with 15 bases in between. Germline CDR1 reads MNHNS; CDR2 reads SASEGT. This CDR3 spans 14 amino acids. The chain's CDR3 is CASSRGQGGETQYF. The CDR3 nucleotides are TGTGCCAGCAGCCGTGGGCAGGGCGGAGAGACCCAGTACTTC.

The chain recombines TRBV14 with TRBJ1-2; D uncertain. CDR1 and CDR2 from the germline V gene are SGHDN and FVKESK. The V gene lost 1 base and the J gene lost 0 bases, with 6 bases spanning the gap. The CDR3 covers 14 residues. CDR3 sequence: CASSQGTANYGYTF. The CDR3 DNA is TGTGCCAGCAGCCAAGGTACAGCTAACTATGGCTACACCTTC.

This sequence joins TRBV6-4 and TRBJ1-5; the D gene is possibly TRBD1 (6 bases). The CDR3 runs 21 residues. CDR1 MRHNA and CDR2 SNTAGT come from the germline V gene. V lost 2 bases to trimming and J lost 2 bases, with 28 bases between them. CDR3 sequence: CASSDAQAVSGGSGGNQPQHF. CDR3 bases: TGTGCCAGCAGTGACGCTCAGGCCGTCTCGGGGGGCTCGGGTGGCAATCAGCCCCAGCATTTT.

This clone was observed once. The rearrangement uses TRBV18 and TRBJ1-2; 9 bases are a match to TRBD1. This CDR3 is built from 12 residues. With V trimmed by 4 bases and J by 6 bases, 0 bases remained unmatched. Per the germline V gene, CDR1 is KGHSH and CDR2 is LQKENI. The CDR3 reads CASSRDRDGYTF. The CDR3, as DNA: TGTGCCAGCTCACGGGACAGGGATGGCTACACCTTC.

Concerning this clone: Germline is not matched at one junction end, which may reflect a read error. The chain uses TRBV7-9 and TRBJ2-1, with 7 bases identical to TRBD1. Per the germline V gene, CDR1 is SEHNR and CDR2 is FQNEAQ (reference sequence). The CDR3 sequence is 16 residues long. For the CDR3, the DNA is TGTTCCAGCAGCCTACGCTTGGGACAGCAGTACAATGAGCAGTTCTTC. Translating it yields CSSSLRLGQQYNEQFF.

This clone was observed once. This rearrangement joins TRBV27 to TRBJ1-1, with 7 bases matching TRBD1. The ends lost 5 bases at V and 3 bases at J; junction bases unmatched: 6. The CDR3 consists of 14 residues. CDR1 and CDR2 (germline): MNHEY, SMNVEV (reference sequence). The CDR3 protein is CASSADRTDTEAFF. The CDR3 DNA reads as TGTGCCAGCAGTGCGGACAGGACAGACACTGAAGCTTTCTTT.

There are a few counts of this clone. The chain recombines TRBV18 with TRBJ2-1; TRBD1 might be the D (5 bases). V was shortened by 3 bases and J by 10 bases, with 10 bases between the two germline ends. Germline assignment: CDR1 KGHSH and CDR2 LQKENI. This CDR3 spans 12 amino acids. CDR3 loop: CASSPRRGEQFF. CDR3 coding DNA: TGTGCCAGCTCACCTCGAAGGGGCGAGCAGTTCTTC.

The chain joins TRBV2 to TRBJ2-1; TRBD2 might be the D (5 bases). Deletions cut 8 bases from V and 8 bases from J, with 25 bases between. Germline V gives CDR1 SNHLY, CDR2 FYNNEI. The CDR3 extends over 16 amino acids. In DNA, the CDR3 is TGTGCCAGCTTCGATTTAACTTCTCCCCGGGATCATGAGCAGTTCTTC. Encoded protein: CASFDLTSPRDHEQFF.

The V and J genes are TRBV18 and TRBJ1-1, with 7 positions matching TRBD1. J lost 3 bases, V lost 5 bases, and 9 bases had no gene match. The CDR3 has 15 amino acids. The germline V gene has CDR1 KGHSH and CDR2 LQKENI. The CDR3 region has the DNA TGTGCCAGCTCATTCGACAGGGTTGATTACACTGAAGCTTTCTTT. This translates into CASSFDRVDYTEAFF.

The V call is TRBV5-1, the J call TRBJ2-2, with TRBD1 identical over 7 bases. V was pared by 4 bases and J by 4 bases, with 7 bases of the junction left unmatched. Germline CDR1 is SGHRS and CDR2 is YFSETQ. The CDR3 is 15 residues long. CDR3 amino acids: CASSHGTVFTGELFF. The CDR3 coding sequence is TGCGCCAGCAGCCACGGGACAGTTTTCACCGGGGAGCTGTTTTTT.